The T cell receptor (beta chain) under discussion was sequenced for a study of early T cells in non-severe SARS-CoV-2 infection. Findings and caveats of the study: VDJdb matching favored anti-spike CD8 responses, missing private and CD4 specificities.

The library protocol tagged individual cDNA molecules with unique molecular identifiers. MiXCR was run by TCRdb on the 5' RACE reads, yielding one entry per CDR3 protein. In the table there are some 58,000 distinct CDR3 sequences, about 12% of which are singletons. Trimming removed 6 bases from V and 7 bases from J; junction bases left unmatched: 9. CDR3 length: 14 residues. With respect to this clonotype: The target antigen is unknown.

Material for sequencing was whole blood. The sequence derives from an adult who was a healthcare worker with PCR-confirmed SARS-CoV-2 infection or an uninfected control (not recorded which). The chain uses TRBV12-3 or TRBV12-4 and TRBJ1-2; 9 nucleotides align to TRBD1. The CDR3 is CASSPGQGRPGYTF. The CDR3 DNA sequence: TGTGCCAGCAGCCCGGGACAGGGAAGGCCTGGCTACACCTTC.